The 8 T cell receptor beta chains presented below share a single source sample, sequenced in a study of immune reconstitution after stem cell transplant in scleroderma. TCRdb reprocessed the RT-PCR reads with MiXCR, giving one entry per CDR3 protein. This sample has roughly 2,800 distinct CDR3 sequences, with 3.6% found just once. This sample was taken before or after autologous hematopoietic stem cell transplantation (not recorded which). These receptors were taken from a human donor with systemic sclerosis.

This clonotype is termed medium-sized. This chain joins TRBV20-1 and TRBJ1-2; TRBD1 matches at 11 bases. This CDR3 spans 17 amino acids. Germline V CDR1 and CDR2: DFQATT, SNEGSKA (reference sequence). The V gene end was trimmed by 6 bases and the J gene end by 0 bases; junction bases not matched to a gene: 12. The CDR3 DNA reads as TGCAGTGCCACTCAGGACAGGGGGCTTGGAGCTAACTATGGCTACACCTTC. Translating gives CSATQDRGLGANYGYTF.

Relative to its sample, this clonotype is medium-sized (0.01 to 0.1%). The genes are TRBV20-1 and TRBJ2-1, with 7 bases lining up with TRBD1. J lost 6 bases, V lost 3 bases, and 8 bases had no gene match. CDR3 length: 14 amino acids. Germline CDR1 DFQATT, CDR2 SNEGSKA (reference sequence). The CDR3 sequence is CSASGDSTVNEQFF. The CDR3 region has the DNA TGCAGTGCTAGTGGGGACAGTACAGTCAATGAGCAGTTCTTC.

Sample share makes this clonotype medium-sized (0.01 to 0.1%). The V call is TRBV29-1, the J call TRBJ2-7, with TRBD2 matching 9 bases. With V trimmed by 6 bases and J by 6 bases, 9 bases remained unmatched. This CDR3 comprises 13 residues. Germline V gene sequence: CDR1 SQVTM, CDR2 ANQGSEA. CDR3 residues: CSVYLTSGIEQYF. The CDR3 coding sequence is TGCAGCGTCTACTTGACTAGCGGTATCGAGCAGTACTTC.

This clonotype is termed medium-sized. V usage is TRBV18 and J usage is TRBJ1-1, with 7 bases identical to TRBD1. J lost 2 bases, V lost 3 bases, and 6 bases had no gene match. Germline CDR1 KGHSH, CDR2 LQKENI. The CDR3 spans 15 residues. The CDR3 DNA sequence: TGTGCCAGCTCACCTAGGACAGGCGTTAACACTGAAGCTTTCTTT. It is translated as CASSPRTGVNTEAFF.

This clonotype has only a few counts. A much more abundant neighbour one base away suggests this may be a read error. The DNA for the CDR3 is TGCGCCAGCAGCTTGGTGGGGAGCACTGAAGCTTTCTTT. Translation gives CASSLVGSTEAFF. The chain is built from TRBV5-1 and TRBJ1-1, with D hard to call. Germline lookup yields CDR1 SGHRS and CDR2 YFSETQ. The CDR3 is made up of 13 amino acids. With 0 bases removed from V and 4 bases from J, the gap between germline ends came to 7 bases.

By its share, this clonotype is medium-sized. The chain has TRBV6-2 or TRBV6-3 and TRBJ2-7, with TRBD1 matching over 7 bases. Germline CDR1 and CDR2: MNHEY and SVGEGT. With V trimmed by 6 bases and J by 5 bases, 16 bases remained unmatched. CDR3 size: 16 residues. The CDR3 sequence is CASSQQGPGLGNEQYF. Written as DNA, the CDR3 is TGTGCCAGCAGCCAACAGGGGCCCGGATTGGGCAACGAGCAGTACTTC.

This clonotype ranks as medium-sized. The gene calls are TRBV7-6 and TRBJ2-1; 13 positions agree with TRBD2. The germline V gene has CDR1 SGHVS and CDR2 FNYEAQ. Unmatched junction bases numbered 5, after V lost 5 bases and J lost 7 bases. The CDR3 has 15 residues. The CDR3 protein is CASSPGLAGENEQFF. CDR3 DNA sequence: TGTGCCAGCAGCCCCGGACTAGCGGGAGAGAATGAGCAGTTCTTC.

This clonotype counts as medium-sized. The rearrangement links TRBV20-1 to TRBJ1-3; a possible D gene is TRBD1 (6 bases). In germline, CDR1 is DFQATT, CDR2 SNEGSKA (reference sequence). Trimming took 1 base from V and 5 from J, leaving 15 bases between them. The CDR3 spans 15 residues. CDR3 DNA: TGCAGTGCTAGAGTACCCAGGGGAACGAGAAACACCATATATTTT. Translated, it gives CSARVPRGTRNTIYF.